This T cell receptor (beta chain) was recovered during a study of T cell responses to AZD1222 COVID-19 vaccine. This table comes from immunoSEQ multiplex PCR, and its TCRdb copy is limited to in-frame clones, with some not included. Altogether 100,000 or so clones are present, approximately 91% being singletons, with the ten largest covering roughly 3.7%. Sequenced material: peripheral blood, taken on day 0 of AZD1222 vaccination. The clonotype originates from an adult in good health.

The CDR3 DNA sequence: TGTGCCAGCAGCTCCGAGGGGTTCGCTTTCTTT. Its translation is CASSSEGFAFF. The chain combines TRBV5-4 with TRBJ1-1, with a tentative D call TRBD1 (5 bases). Germline V lookup: CDR1 SGHNT, CDR2 YYREEE (reference sequence). The CDR3 has 11 residues. V lost 3 bases and J 11 bases, leaving 11 bases between the germline ends.